This is a list of T cell receptor beta chains from one sample in a study of blood T cell repertoires in COVID-19. The data were produced by immunoSEQ multiplex PCR, yet TCRdb's version contains in-frame clones alone and is incomplete. There are fewer than 250,000 clones in the sample; nearly 95% occur only once, and 0.8% to 0.95% lies in the top ten. Sequences were obtained from peripheral blood. The receptors were gathered from a man younger than 45 with COVID-19, enrolled during active disease. Each CDR3 is given with its conserved first and last residue. D genes are given only for firm matches. Part of the rows lack a size; the others show once, few, many or a class for expanded clones.

d_call,j_call,v_call,clone_size,cdr3_aa,cdr3_nt
-,TRBJ2-2,TRBV9,-,CASSDRLVNTGELFF,TGTGCCAGCAGCGATCGACTCGTGAACACCGGGGAGCTGTTTTTT
TRBD1,TRBJ1-5,TRBV25-1,-,CASSPGTGKNQPQHF,TGTGCCAGCAGTCCCGGGACAGGGAAAAATCAGCCCCAGCATTTT
TRBD1,TRBJ1-6,TRBV27,-,CASSLGQGGDSPLHF,TGTGCCAGCAGTCTCGGACAGGGAGGTGATTCACCCCTCCACTTT
TRBD1,TRBJ2-2,TRBV7-7,-,CASSFEDRVNTGELFF,TGTGCCAGCAGCTTCGAGGACAGGGTTAACACCGGGGAGCTGTTTTTT
-,TRBJ1-5,TRBV15,-,CATSRDRAGSQPQHF,TGTGCCACCAGCAGAGATCGGGCGGGCAGTCAGCCCCAGCATTTT
-,TRBJ1-1,TRBV6-5,-,CASSYSGVNTEAFF,TGTGCCAGCAGTTACTCAGGGGTGAACACTGAAGCTTTCTTT
-,TRBJ1-3,TRBV19,once,CASSSSRGNTIYF,TGTGCCAGTAGTAGTTCCCGTGGAAACACCATATATTTT
TRBD2,TRBJ2-2,TRBV7-9,once,CASSRAGGPHTGELFF,TGTGCCAGCAGCAGAGCGGGGGGGCCACACACCGGGGAGCTGTTTTTT
TRBD2,TRBJ2-5,TRBV7-9,-,CASSLVHPSGGPQAETQYF,TGTGCCAGCAGCTTAGTTCACCCAAGCGGGGGGCCCCAAGCGGAGACCCAGTACTTC
-,TRBJ2-7,TRBV5-6,-,CASSLRQNPNEQYF,TGTGCCAGCAGCTTGCGACAGAACCCAAACGAGCAGTACTTC
-,TRBJ2-3,TRBV9,-,CASSPSPTSRPTDTQYF,TGTGCCAGCAGCCCGAGCCCTACTAGCCGGCCCACAGATACGCAGTATTTT
TRBD2,TRBJ2-5,TRBV7-9,-,CASSWTSGGYQETQYF,TGTGCCAGCAGCTGGACTAGCGGGGGGTACCAAGAGACCCAGTACTTC
TRBD2,TRBJ2-3,TRBV6-1,-,CASSEQRLAGTDTQYF,TGTGCCAGCAGTGAGCAAAGACTAGCGGGGACAGATACGCAGTATTTT
-,TRBJ1-4,TRBV5-1,-,CASSLGGSNEKLFF,TGCGCCAGCAGCTTGGGAGGCTCTAATGAAAAACTGTTTTTT
-,TRBJ2-3,TRBV7-9,few,CASSLGPAAQYF,TGTGCCAGCAGCTTAGGTCCCGCGGCGCAGTATTTT
-,TRBJ2-2,TRBV9,-,CASSVDGTRVNTGELFF,TGTGCCAGCAGCGTAGATGGGACACGAGTAAACACCGGGGAGCTGTTTTTT
TRBD1,TRBJ1-2,TRBV6-1,-,CASSDQGQGNHYGYTF,TGTGCCAGCAGTGACCAAGGACAGGGGAACCACTATGGCTACACCTTC
-,TRBJ1-5,TRBV4-1,once,CASSQEGGVSNQPQHF,TGCGCCAGCAGCCAAGAAGGAGGGGTTAGCAATCAGCCCCAGCATTTT
-,TRBJ1-3,TRBV9,-,CASSPSSRAGNTIYF,TGTGCCAGCAGCCCCAGCAGCAGGGCTGGAAACACCATATATTTT
TRBD2,TRBJ2-2,TRBV2,-,CASKALAGTYTGELFF,TGTGCCAGCAAGGCTCTAGCGGGGACTTACACCGGGGAGCTGTTTTTT
TRBD1,TRBJ2-1,TRBV3-1/TRBV3-2,-,CASSPGQNLYNEQFF,TGTGCCAGCAGCCCGGGACAGAACCTTTACAATGAGCAGTTCTTC
TRBD1,TRBJ1-2,TRBV6-1,-,CASSEAPGQGNGYTF,TGTGCCAGCAGTGAAGCGCCCGGACAGGGGAATGGCTACACCTTC
-,TRBJ1-2,TRBV7-2,once,CASKKQGSWDGYTF,TGTGCCAGCAAAAAGCAGGGGAGTTGGGATGGCTACACCTTC
-,TRBJ1-5,TRBV14,-,CASSPHDRYSNQPQHF,TGTGCCAGCAGCCCACATGACAGATATAGCAATCAGCCCCAGCATTTT
TRBD2,TRBJ2-1,TRBV7-3,-,CASSLSGAISSYNEQFF,TGTGCCAGCAGTTTAAGCGGGGCCATTAGCTCCTACAATGAGCAGTTCTTC
-,TRBJ2-7,TRBV11-3,-,CASSQLRGYEQYF,TGTGCCAGCAGCCAACTTAGGGGGTACGAGCAGTACTTC
TRBD1,TRBJ1-1,TRBV6-6,once,CASSLTGGSMNTEAFF,TGTGCCAGCAGTTTGACAGGGGGCTCTATGAACACTGAAGCTTTCTTT
TRBD1,TRBJ1-3,TRBV6-1,few,CASSAGQGRNSGNTIYF,TGTGCCAGCAGTGCGGGACAGGGGCGAAACTCTGGAAACACCATATATTTT
TRBD1,TRBJ1-6,TRBV3-1/TRBV3-2,-,CASSQEGTGYSPLHF,TGTGCCAGCAGCCAAGAAGGGACAGGATATTCACCCCTCCACTTT
-,TRBJ2-7,TRBV5-4,-,CASTFGGSYEQYF,TGTGCCAGCACTTTTGGCGGGTCCTACGAGCAGTACTTC
-,TRBJ1-3,TRBV10-2,-,CASQTGMGNTIYF,TGCGCCAGTCAAACAGGGATGGGAAACACCATATATTTT
-,TRBJ2-1,TRBV7-3,-,CASSFNRVSYNEQFF,TGTGCCAGCAGCTTCAACAGGGTATCCTACAATGAGCAGTTCTTC
-,TRBJ2-7,TRBV3-1/TRBV3-2,-,CASSPGGARAYEQYF,TGTGCCAGCAGCCCTGGCGGGGCGCGGGCCTACGAGCAGTACTTC
-,TRBJ2-2,TRBV11-2,-,CASSLASPTGELFF,TGTGCCAGCAGCTTAGCTAGTCCCACCGGGGAGCTGTTTTTT
TRBD1,TRBJ2-3,TRBV7-9,-,CASSQPGQGLSTDTQYF,TGTGCCAGCAGCCAACCGGGACAGGGGTTGAGCACAGATACGCAGTATTTT
TRBD1,TRBJ1-6,TRBV30,-,CAWSVNRGNSPLHF,TGTGCCTGGAGTGTAAACAGGGGTAATTCACCCCTCCACTTT
-,TRBJ1-2,TRBV2,-,CASSEALLLGNPNYGYTF,TGTGCCAGCAGTGAAGCGCTTCTCCTAGGTAATCCTAACTATGGCTACACCTTC
TRBD1,TRBJ1-2,TRBV13,-,CASSLQGTYGYTF,TGTGCCAGCAGCCTACAGGGGACCTATGGCTACACCTTC
TRBD2,TRBJ2-1,TRBV5-1,few,CASSTWTSGANEQFF,TGCGCCAGCAGTACTTGGACTAGCGGGGCCAATGAGCAGTTCTTC
-,TRBJ1-1,TRBV11-2,-,CASSLLLVNTEAFF,TGTGCCAGCAGCTTACTATTAGTGAACACTGAAGCTTTCTTT
-,TRBJ2-2,TRBV7-3,-,CASSFGRGASTGELFF,TGTGCCAGCAGCTTCGGCAGGGGGGCGTCCACCGGGGAGCTGTTTTTT
TRBD1,TRBJ2-3,TRBV5-4,-,CASSLAGGQGLTDTQYF,TGTGCCAGCAGCTTGGCGGGCGGACAGGGACTCACAGATACGCAGTATTTT
TRBD1,TRBJ2-3,TRBV5-4,-,CASSPQTGGADTQYF,TGTGCCAGCAGCCCTCAGACAGGGGGCGCAGATACGCAGTATTTT
TRBD1,TRBJ2-7,TRBV19,-,CASSIGAGTGSSYEQYF,TGTGCCAGTAGTATAGGGGCCGGGACAGGTAGCTCCTACGAGCAGTACTTC
TRBD1,TRBJ1-2,TRBV10-3,-,CAISATDRAGYGYTF,TGTGCCATCAGTGCGACAGACAGGGCGGGATATGGCTACACCTTC
TRBD1,TRBJ2-3,TRBV6-5,-,CAGDGGQGTDTQYF,TGTGCCGGTGATGGGGGACAGGGGACAGATACGCAGTATTTT
-,TRBJ1-3,TRBV9,-,CASSTLTGAGNTIYF,TGTGCCAGCAGCACGCTTACAGGCGCTGGAAACACCATATATTTT